The clone carrying this T cell receptor beta chain was seen a few times. No antigen is known for it. The data derive from a study of human T cells and chemical hapten exposure. Study findings and constraints: Counts of TCRs expanded at PT1 correlated positively with patch test score.

Authors' data handling: There were a median of approximately 88,000 TCRs per sample, with a range from roughly 20,000 to 690,600. A single record per CDR3 protein comes from TCRdb applying MiXCR to the RACE reads. The V and J calls shown here were made by TCRdb, not taken from the authors' results. Of more than 75,000 distinct CDR3 sequences in the sample, roughly 10% were seen once. Time point: patch test 2, 6 weeks after DPC sensitization. The treatment was: therapeutic diphenylcyclopropenone sensitization with weekly scalp DPC. Blood, whole and unfractionated, served as the source for total RNA extraction. Sequenced material: whole blood, taken in connection with sensitization to the hapten diphenylcyclopropenone (DPC). This sequence originates from a young woman with alopecia areata. Some clones in this sample may be carry-over from other donors' samples.

The CDR3 sequence is CSARPPTLGTGSGTEAFF. The DNA for the CDR3 is TGCAGTGCTAGACCCCCCACCCTCGGGACAGGGTCGGGCACTGAAGCTTTCTTT. The chain joins TRBV20-1 to TRBJ1-1, with TRBD1 matching 9 bases. Looked up from germline, CDR1 is DFQATT and CDR2 is SNEGSKA (reference sequence). The CDR3 covers 18 residues. Trimming took 2 bases from V and 4 from J; bases not matched to a gene: 17.